Given below is one T cell receptor beta chain in context. Its target is not known. Some clones are missing from TCRdb's copy, which holds only in-frame ones; the method was immunoSEQ multiplex PCR. This sample has 75,000 to 85,000 clones; roughly 87% occur once, and the top ten carry 11%. This entry comes from a study of T cell responses to AZD1222 COVID-19 vaccine. Study-level findings and limits: Baseline testing showed seropositivity in only five or six AZD1222 recipients. Possibly, clonal diversity was underestimated; donors were largely white British and included more females.

V was trimmed by 5 bases and J by 4 bases, leaving 17 bases between them. The CDR3 consists of 16 residues. The V gene's germline CDR1 is SGHTA and CDR2 FQGTGA. Sequences were derived from peripheral blood, sampled 28 days after the second AZD1222 dose. This receptor was obtained from an adult who received the AZD1222 COVID-19 vaccine. This chain links TRBV7-3 with TRBJ2-2; D is possibly TRBD2 (7 bases). The CDR3 protein is CASSPGAGAVTGELFF. The CDR3 DNA follows: TGTGCCAGCAGCCCCGGGGCGGGGGCCGTCACCGGGGAGCTGTTTTTT.